Below are 28 T cell receptor beta chains sequenced from a single sample in a study of beta chain features in type 1 diabetes. The sequenced template was cDNA made from the entire isolated RNA. The repertoire was sequenced with immunoSEQ multiplex PCR; TCRdb's copy has only in-frame clones and lacks some. There are 400,000 to 600,000 clones in the sample; approximately 30% occur only once, and around 0.065% lies in the top ten. Sequencing input: naive CD4+ T cells from blood. The receptor source for this set is a young man in good health.

In its sample, this clone was seen a few times. V gene TRBV6-1 combines with J gene TRBJ2-3; 7 bases fit TRBD2. The V and J ends lost 2 bases and 1 base, in that order; junction bases with no gene match: 12. The CDR3 has 18 residues. Germline V gives CDR1 MNHNS, CDR2 SASEGT. Here the CDR3 DNA reads TGTGCCAGCAGTGAAAGCGGGGTTGGGCGACCCGGCACAGATACGCAGTATTTT. It specifies CASSESGVGRPGTDTQYF.

The chain recombines TRBV5-6 with TRBJ2-1; TRBD2 agrees at 12 bases. This CDR3 has 16 amino acids. Germline V gene lookup returns CDR1 SGHDT and CDR2 YYEEEE. Trimming took 7 bases from V and 7 from J; bases not matched to a gene: 12. Here the CDR3 DNA reads TGTGCCAGCGGACCGCGACTAGCGGGAGTGGATAATGAGCAGTTCTTC. Protein: CASGPRLAGVDNEQFF.

A note on this clone: Other DNA sequences from this sample encode an identical CDR3 as well. The CDR3 coding sequence is TGTGCCAGCAGCCTCCGATTTGACCCTTACAATGAGCAGTTCTTC. As protein: CASSLRFDPYNEQFF. The chain carries TRBV7-2 and TRBJ2-1; D uncertain. Germline CDR1 reads SGHTA; CDR2 reads FQGNSA. The CDR3 has 15 residues. The V end lost 5 bases, the J end lost 4 bases, and 15 bases lay between the germline ends. The full variable domain, in which reference TRBV7-2 and TRBJ2-1 provide the parts outside the CDR3, is GAGVSQSPSNKVTEKGKDVELRCDPISGHTALYWYRQSLGQGLEFLIYFQGNSAPDKSGLPSDRFSAERTGGSVSTLTIQRTQQEDSAVYLCASSLRFDPYNEQFFGPGTRLTVL.

The table lists this clone with a few counts. The chain links TRBV12-5 to TRBJ2-5; 7 bases agree with TRBD2. CDR1 is LGHNT, CDR2 FRNRAP, per germline. This CDR3 is built from 17 residues. V was pared by 0 bases and J by 4 bases, with 11 bases of the junction left unmatched. CDR3 sequence (DNA): TGTGCTAGTGGTTTGGTAGAGGGCGGGAGAAGGCCAGAGACCCAGTACTTC. It is translated as CASGLVEGGRRPETQYF.

This clone appeared a few times. The chain joins TRBV29-1 to TRBJ2-6, with TRBD1 matching over 10 bases. Germline V lookup: CDR1 SQVTM, CDR2 ANQGSEA. The CDR3 loop spans 16 amino acids. The V and J ends lost 4 bases and 3 bases, in that order; junction bases with no gene match: 6. The CDR3 DNA reads as TGCAGCGTTGGACAGGGGGCAAGTCTTGGGGCCAACGTCCTGACTTTC. Translated: CSVGQGASLGANVLTF.

The chain carries TRBV7-6 and TRBJ2-2; 10 positions match TRBD1. V shed 5 bases, J shed 9 bases, and the junction held 6 bases outside the gene matches. The CDR3 sequence is 14 residues long. CDR1 and CDR2 from the germline V gene are SGHVS and FNYEAQ. This CDR3 is CASSPGTGDRELFF. CDR3 nucleotide sequence: TGTGCCAGCAGCCCCGGGACAGGGGACCGGGAGCTGTTTTTT.

This clone was seen a few times. This rearrangement joins TRBV29-1 to TRBJ1-2, with a possible D match to TRBD1 (5 bases). The germline V gene has CDR1 SQVTM and CDR2 ANQGSEA. The ends were cut back, 3 bases at V and 1 base at J, with 21 bases in the middle. The CDR3 consists of 17 residues. The CDR3 DNA is TGCAGCGTTGATTTGGGCCAGGGTAGTCTTCATAACTATGGCTACACCTTC. Translated: CSVDLGQGSLHNYGYTF.

The rearrangement links TRBV29-1 to TRBJ1-4, with D possibly matching TRBD1 (5 bases). The V gene lost 6 bases and the J gene lost 3 bases, with 11 bases spanning the gap. Germline lookup yields CDR1 SQVTM and CDR2 ANQGSEA. This CDR3 has 13 amino acids. CDR3 sequence: CSVGQGPNEKLFF. The CDR3 nucleotides read TGCAGCGTAGGTCAGGGACCTAATGAAAAACTGTTTTTT. Using reference TRBV29-1 and TRBJ1-4 for the parts outside the CDR3, the full variable domain is SAVISQKPSRDICQRGTSLTIQCQVDSQVTMMFWYRQQPGQSLTLIATANQGSEATYESGFVIDKFPISRPNLTFSTLTVSNMSPEDSSIYLCSVGQGPNEKLFFGSGTQLSVL.

This clone has just a few counts. The CDR3 DNA reads as TGTGCCAGCAGGCTACCGACTGTCTCGCCCCCAGATACGCAGTATTTT. This translates into CASRLPTVSPPDTQYF. This chain uses TRBV7-9 with TRBJ2-3; no clear D gene. V lost 6 bases and J 4 bases, leaving 20 bases between the germline ends. The CDR3 runs to 16 residues. In germline, CDR1 is SEHNR, CDR2 FQNEAQ (reference sequence).

This clone occurred a few times. The chain has TRBV7-8 and TRBJ2-7, with 10 bases fitting TRBD1. The CDR3 runs 14 residues. Germline CDR1 SGHVS, CDR2 FQNEAQ. V dropped 3 bases and J dropped 3; count of bases not matched to a gene: 2. In DNA, the CDR3 is TGTGCCAGCAGCTTGGACAGGGGGTTCTACGAGCAGTACTTC. This encodes CASSLDRGFYEQYF.

The CDR3 loop is CASSSLRGDYEQYF. The CDR3, as DNA: TGTGCCAGCAGTTCCCTCAGGGGAGACTACGAGCAGTACTTC. The gene calls are TRBV6-6 and TRBJ2-7; D may be TRBD1 (6 bases). The germline CDR1 and CDR2 sequences are MNHNY and SVGAGI (reference sequence). The CDR3 loop spans 14 amino acids. The V end was cut by 4 bases, the J end by 3 bases, with 13 bases between.

CDR3 nucleotide sequence: TGTGCCAGCAGCCCCAGGGTTAGCACCGGGGAGCTGTTTTTT. Translation gives CASSPRVSTGELFF. This chain connects TRBV7-9 to TRBJ2-2; a weak D match, TRBD1 (5 bases). Germline loops: CDR1 SEHNR, CDR2 FQNEAQ (reference sequence). The length of the CDR3 is 14 residues. V lost 5 bases and J 4 bases, leaving 11 bases between the germline ends.

The sample holds a few counts of this clone. V is TRBV7-9 and J is TRBJ2-7, with 11 bases lining up with TRBD2. V trimming: 4 bases; J trimming: 2 bases; junction bases outside the gene matches: 7. The CDR3 is 16 residues long. The germline gives CDR1 SEHNR, CDR2 FQNEAQ (reference sequence). CDR3 sequence: CASSYPTSGTTYEQYF. The CDR3 DNA is TGTGCCAGCAGCTACCCGACTAGCGGGACTACCTACGAGCAGTACTTC.

This clone occurred a few times. V and J are TRBV29-1 and TRBJ2-7; no firm D call. V was shortened by 0 bases and J by 1 base, with 16 bases between the two germline ends. CDR3 size: 16 residues. The germline V gene has CDR1 SQVTM and CDR2 ANQGSEA. This CDR3 is CSVEDRNTARSYEQYF. Written as DNA, the CDR3 is TGCAGCGTTGAAGATCGCAATACGGCAAGATCCTACGAGCAGTACTTC.

The J gene is TRBJ2-7, the V gene TRBV5-1; no clear D gene. The CDR3 has 13 amino acids. Trimming took 0 bases from V and 2 from J, leaving 6 bases between them. CDR1 SGHRS and CDR2 YFSETQ come from the germline V gene. The CDR3 loop is CASSLADTYEQYF. Here the CDR3 DNA reads TGCGCCAGCAGCTTGGCAGACACCTACGAGCAGTACTTC.

The rearrangement links TRBV7-9 to TRBJ2-5; TRBD1 or TRBD2 may be the D gene (5 bases each). The CDR3 runs 15 residues. Germline CDR1 reads SEHNR; CDR2 reads FQNEAQ (reference sequence). Trimming cost V 5 bases and J 7 bases, with 20 bases left between them. CDR3 amino acids: CASSPTGTAAGTQYF. CDR3 in DNA: TGTGCCAGCAGCCCCACCGGGACCGCGGCCGGGACCCAGTACTTC.

V and J are TRBV15 and TRBJ2-7, with 12 nucleotides matching TRBD2. The germline gives CDR1 LNHNV, CDR2 YYDKDF (reference sequence). V gave up 5 bases and J gave up 0 bases; unmatched junction bases: 2. This CDR3 comprises 15 residues. The CDR3: CATSRLAGDSYEQYF. CDR3 coding DNA: TGTGCCACCAGCCGACTAGCGGGAGACTCCTACGAGCAGTACTTC.

This clone has a single count. This chain connects TRBV30 to TRBJ2-2, with TRBD1 as a possible D gene (5 bases). V lost 2 bases to trimming and J lost 7 bases, with 20 bases between them. Looked up from germline, CDR1 is GTSNPN and CDR2 is SVGIG (reference sequence). The CDR3 spans 16 residues. CDR3 in DNA: TGTGCCTGGAGTAAGGTCCAGAGGACACGTAACGGGGAGCTGTTTTTT. Its protein product is CAWSKVQRTRNGELFF. Full variable domain (remainder filled in from reference TRBV30 and TRBJ2-2): SQTIHQWPATLVQPVGSPLSLECTVEGTSNPNLYWYRQAAGRGLQLLFYSVGIGQISSEVPQNLSASRPQDRQFILSSKKLLLSDSGFYLCAWSKVQRTRNGELFFGEGSRLTVL.

The rearrangement joins TRBV30 to TRBJ2-1; D call uncertain. Trimming took 3 bases from V and 9 from J, leaving 9 bases between them. CDR1 is GTSNPN and CDR2 is SVGIG in the germline V gene (reference sequence). The CDR3 runs to 11 residues. In nucleotides, the CDR3 is TGTGCCTGGAGCCCCCAGATTGAGCAGTTCTTC. The encoded protein is CAWSPQIEQFF.

The V call is TRBV7-2, the J call TRBJ2-1; 9 bases align to TRBD2. In germline, CDR1 is SGHTA, CDR2 FQGNSA. Trimming cost V 8 bases and J 8 bases; bases outside gene matches: 16. This CDR3 is built from 16 residues. The CDR3 spells CASQPELAGVGYEQFF. The CDR3 DNA is TGTGCCAGCCAACCCGAATTAGCGGGAGTTGGGTATGAGCAGTTCTTC.

The J gene is TRBJ2-7, the V gene TRBV28; D is uncertain. Germline CDR1 is MDHEN and CDR2 is SYDVKM. V lost 7 bases, J lost 4 bases, and 17 bases lay in between. The CDR3 length is 14 residues. The DNA for the CDR3 is TGTGCCAGCATGGAGAACATTGGGGATTACGAGCAGTACTTC. This sequence encodes CASMENIGDYEQYF.

The rearrangement uses TRBV30 and TRBJ1-1, with 8 bases that match TRBD1. The CDR3 spans 16 residues. V lost 2 bases to trimming and J lost 0 bases; unmatched junction nucleotides: 8. Germline-derived CDR1 and CDR2 are GTSNPN and SVGIG (reference sequence). In nucleotides, the CDR3 is TGTGCCTGGAGTTACGACAGGGGAGCGATGAACACTGAAGCTTTCTTT. It is translated as CAWSYDRGAMNTEAFF.

CDR3 region: CASSQGLGGEQHEQFF. The DNA of the CDR3 is TGTGCCAGCAGCCAAGGCCTCGGGGGCGAACAGCATGAGCAGTTCTTC. The V and J genes are TRBV14 and TRBJ2-1; the D call may be TRBD1 or TRBD2 (6 bases each). V gave up 1 base and J gave up 8 bases, with 18 bases separating them. The CDR3 is 16 residues long. Germline V gene sequence: CDR1 SGHDN, CDR2 FVKESK.

CDR3 region: CAWSGQNEKLFF. The CDR3 region has the DNA TGTGCCTGGTCAGGACAGAATGAAAAACTGTTTTTT. The chain joins TRBV30 to TRBJ1-4; TRBD1 might be the D (6 bases). CDR1 and CDR2 from the germline V gene are GTSNPN and SVGIG (reference sequence). The CDR3 loop spans 12 amino acids. Between the trimmed V and J ends, which lost 5 bases and 5 bases, there was a span of 9 bases.

The DNA of the CDR3 is TGTGCCAGCAGGAGGGGACTAGCGGTTTACAATGAGCAGTTCTTC. Translated: CASRRGLAVYNEQFF. The V call is TRBV2, the J call TRBJ2-1; 11 bases fit TRBD2. The CDR3 sequence is 15 residues long. Trimming took 6 bases from V and 4 from J; bases not matched to a gene: 5. Germline loops: CDR1 SNHLY, CDR2 FYNNEI.

The chain couples TRBV7-2 to TRBJ2-2; a weak D match, TRBD2 (6 bases). CDR3 size: 14 residues. Per germline, CDR1 SGHTA and CDR2 FQGNSA. Between the trimmed V and J ends, which lost 5 bases and 7 bases, there was a span of 14 bases. CDR3 nucleotides: TGTGCCAGCAGCCTTACTGGCGGGGTCGGGGAGCTGTTTTTT. It yields the protein CASSLTGGVGELFF.

The V call is TRBV30, the J call TRBJ2-2; 7 positions match TRBD1. The junction had 6 bases not matched to a gene; V was cut back by 3 bases and J by 5 bases. The CDR3 loop spans 14 amino acids. CDR1 and CDR2 (germline): GTSNPN, SVGIG (reference sequence). The DNA for the CDR3 is TGTGCCTGGAGCCGGACAGGCCATACCGGGGAGCTGTTTTTT. Residues: CAWSRTGHTGELFF.

The chain links TRBV27 to TRBJ1-1; 8 nucleotides align to TRBD1. Germline-derived CDR1 and CDR2 are MNHEY and SMNVEV (reference sequence). The ends lost 5 bases at V and 4 bases at J; junction bases unmatched: 6. CDR3 size: 14 residues. The CDR3 loop is CASSPSGTGTEAFF. CDR3 nucleotides: TGTGCCAGCAGTCCGTCCGGGACAGGCACTGAAGCTTTCTTT.